The 10 T cell receptor beta chains in this list originate from one sample, sequenced in a study of cytomegalovirus exposure and HLA in healthy donors. Vbeta (60) and Jbeta (13) primers were used in the PCR. The table came from immunoSEQ multiplex PCR; TCRdb's copy has only in-frame clones and leaves some out. Found here are some 140,000 clones, about 9.2% of them singletons; the top ten hold roughly 7%. The specimen sequenced was PBMCs. Receptors were obtained from a woman aged 40-49 years in good health and CMV-seropositive.

This clone was counted ten times or more. J is TRBJ1-5 and V is TRBV6-5, with TRBD1 matching 9 bases. CDR1 and CDR2 from the germline V gene are MNHEY and SVGAGI. V lost 0 bases, J lost 7 bases, and 7 bases stayed unmatched. The CDR3 consists of 16 residues. The CDR3 sequence: CASSYSGTGNRQPQHF. In DNA form, the CDR3 reads TGTGCCAGCAGTTACTCGGGGACAGGGAATCGACAGCCCCAGCATTTT.

The table lists this clone with a few counts. The DNA of the CDR3 is TGCAGTGCAATAGCGGTAAACATTCAGTACTTC. It specifies CSAIAVNIQYF. The gene calls are TRBV20-1 and TRBJ2-4; D might be TRBD2 (6 bases). The germline V gene encodes CDR1 DFQATT and CDR2 SNEGSKA (reference sequence). V lost 6 bases and J lost 6, with 9 bases in between. The CDR3 is 11 residues long.

This clone was detected a few times. J is TRBJ1-4 and V is TRBV6-6, with 11 bases that match TRBD1. Germline CDR1 is MNHNY and CDR2 is SVGAGI (reference sequence). J was trimmed by 2 bases and V by 2 bases; bases with no gene match: 1. This CDR3 comprises 16 residues. CDR3 sequence reads: CASSYGTGGTNEKLFF. CDR3 coding DNA: TGTGCCAGCAGTTACGGGACAGGGGGGACTAATGAAAAACTGTTTTTT.

There are a few counts of this clone. The rearrangement joins TRBV5-1 to TRBJ2-5; TRBD2 agrees at 8 bases. V was clipped by 4 bases and J by 6 bases; unmatched bases: 11. The CDR3 covers 15 residues. Germline V gene lookup returns CDR1 SGHRS and CDR2 YFSETQ. CDR3 sequence (DNA): TGCGCCAGCAGCGATGCCAGCGGGGGTGGGAAGACCCAGTACTTC. It translates to CASSDASGGGKTQYF.

The sample holds a few counts of this clone. The rearrangement uses TRBV6-1 and TRBJ1-4; a possible D gene is TRBD1 (6 bases). CDR1 is MNHNS, CDR2 SASEGT, per germline. The CDR3 sequence is 13 residues long. Trimming removed 8 bases from V and 5 bases from J, with 12 bases in between. CDR3 in amino acids: CASSFGQNEKLFF. The CDR3 DNA reads TGTGCCAGCTCCTTCGGACAGAATGAAAAACTGTTTTTT.

The CDR3 region is CASSVGLQTSLETQYF. CDR3 nucleotides: TGTGCCAGCAGCGTAGGTTTACAGACCTCTCTTGAGACCCAGTACTTC. The rearrangement uses TRBV9 and TRBJ2-5; no definite D call. The CDR3 loop spans 16 amino acids. The V end lost 0 bases, the J end lost 5 bases, and 17 bases lay between the germline ends. In germline, CDR1 is SGDLS, CDR2 YYNGEE.

Concerning this clone itself: This sample also contains other DNA sequences that code for the same CDR3. The J gene is TRBJ1-5, the V gene TRBV18, with a possible D match to TRBD1 (6 bases). The V gene lost 2 bases and the J gene lost 4 bases, with 9 bases spanning the gap. This CDR3 has 14 residues. Per germline, CDR1 KGHSH and CDR2 LQKENI. The CDR3 spells CASSPGTGNQPQHF. The CDR3 nucleotides are TGTGCCAGCTCACCAGGAACAGGGAATCAGCCCCAGCATTTT.

The chain couples TRBV6-4 to TRBJ1-1; 9 bases agree with TRBD1. The J segment lost 1 base and the V segment lost 5 bases, leaving 5 bases of the junction unmatched. Germline loops: CDR1 MRHNA, CDR2 SNTAGT. The CDR3 is 15 amino acids. The CDR3: CASSYPTGGNTEAFF. CDR3 DNA sequence: TGTGCCAGCAGTTACCCGACAGGGGGGAACACTGAAGCTTTCTTT.

The chain couples TRBV5-1 to TRBJ2-1; D remains unclear. The V end lost 0 bases, the J end lost 7 bases, and 14 bases lay between the germline ends. Germline-derived CDR1 and CDR2 are SGHRS and YFSETQ. This CDR3 has 15 amino acids. DNA for the CDR3: TGCGCCAGCAGCTTGGCTAACCCCCAGGTTAATGAGCAGTTCTTC. Residues: CASSLANPQVNEQFF.

J is TRBJ2-7 and V is TRBV13; 8 bases align to TRBD1. The V and J ends lost 5 bases and 6 bases, in that order; junction bases with no gene match: 9. In germline, CDR1 is PRHDT, CDR2 FYEKMQ (reference sequence). CDR3 length equals 14 residues. In nucleotides, the CDR3 is TGTGCCAGCAGCCGAGAGTCAGGGGGCAGCGAGCAGTACTTC. Protein sequence: CASSRESGGSEQYF.